This T cell receptor beta chain was captured by sequencing in a study of blood T cell repertoires in COVID-19. Study-wide background: COVID-19 samples from acute and convalescent phases originated in the United States, Italy and Spain. Sources were T cells, B-cell-depleted T cells, or PBMCs; the material itself was cDNA or gDNA.

Per the original data handling: Amplification with reference gene primers provided the estimates of nucleated cell counts. Sequenced by immunoSEQ multiplex PCR; TCRdb stores in-frame clones only, minus some. V and J calls and clone size are copied from that table; D and trimming were computed from the DNA. Among under 300,000 clones listed, approximately 90% were seen once. The CDR3 is 15 amino acids. Participants, about 18 to 100 years old, spanned 24 US areas. The TCR was taken from a woman between 40 and 55 years old with acute COVID-19. The chain has TRBV7-5 and TRBJ2-7; TRBD1 is the table's D call, not checked against the DNA. TRBV7-5 is deemed a pseudogene. The source material was PBMCs or T cells enriched from blood (not recorded which). This chain's CDR3 is CVRSSEGTEIYEQYF. CDR3 nucleotide sequence: TGTGTCAGAAGCTCCGAGGGGACAGAGATCTACGAGCAGTACTTC.